This TCR beta chain was identified during a study of neoadjuvant anti-PD-1 for oral cavity cancer. This clone is a singleton in its sample. Losses at the gene ends were 6 bases for V and 8 bases for J; bases not matched to a gene: 10. The CDR3 totals 14 residues. In germline, CDR1 is SGHAT, CDR2 FQNNGV. Here immunoSEQ multiplex PCR was the method, and the copy in TCRdb shows in-frame clones only, minus some. The sample includes around 13,000 clones, roughly three fifths of them seen just once. The V gene is TRBV11-2, the J gene TRBJ1-5; 7 bases are a match to TRBD1. The source of this sequence is a person aged 40-85 years with oral cavity squamous cell carcinoma. This material consisted of PBMCs, taken before nivolumab (anti-PD-1) treatment. CDR3 coding DNA: TGTGCCAGCAGTAGACAGGGTGCGGGAAAGCCCCAGCATTTT. Its protein product is CASSRQGAGKPQHF. Variable domain in full (rest from reference TRBV11-2 and TRBJ1-5): EAGVAQSPRYKIIEKRQSVAFWCNPISGHATLYWYQQILGQGPKLLIQFQNNGVVDDSQLPKDRFSAERLKGVDSTLKIQPAKLEDSAVYLCASSRQGAGKPQHFGDGTRLSIL.